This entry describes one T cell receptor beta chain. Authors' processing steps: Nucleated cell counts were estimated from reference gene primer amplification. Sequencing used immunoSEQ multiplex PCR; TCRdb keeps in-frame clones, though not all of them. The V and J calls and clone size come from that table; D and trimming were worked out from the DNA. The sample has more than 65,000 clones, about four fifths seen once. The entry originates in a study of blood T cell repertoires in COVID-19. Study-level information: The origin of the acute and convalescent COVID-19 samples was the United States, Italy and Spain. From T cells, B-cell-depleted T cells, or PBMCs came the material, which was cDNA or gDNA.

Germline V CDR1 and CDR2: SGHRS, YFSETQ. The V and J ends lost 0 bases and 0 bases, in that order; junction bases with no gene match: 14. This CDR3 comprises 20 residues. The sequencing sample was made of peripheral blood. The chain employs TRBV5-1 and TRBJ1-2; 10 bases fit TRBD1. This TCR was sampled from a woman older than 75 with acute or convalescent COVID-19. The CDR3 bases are TGCGCCAGCAGCTTGGTCGTTTCGCGAGGGACAGGGGCACCTAACTATGGCTACACCTTC. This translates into CASSLVVSRGTGAPNYGYTF.